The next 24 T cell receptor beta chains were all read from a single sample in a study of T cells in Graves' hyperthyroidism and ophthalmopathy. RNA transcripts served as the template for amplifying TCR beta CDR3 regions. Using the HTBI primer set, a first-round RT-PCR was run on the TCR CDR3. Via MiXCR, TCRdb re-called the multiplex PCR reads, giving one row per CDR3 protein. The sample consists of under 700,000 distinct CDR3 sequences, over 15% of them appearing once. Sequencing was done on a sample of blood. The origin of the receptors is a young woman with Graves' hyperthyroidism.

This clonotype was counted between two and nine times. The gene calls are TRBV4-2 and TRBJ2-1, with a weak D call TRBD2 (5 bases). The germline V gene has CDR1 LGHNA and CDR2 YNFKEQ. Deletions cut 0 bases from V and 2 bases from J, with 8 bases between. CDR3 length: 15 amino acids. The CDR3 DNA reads TGTGCCAGCAGCCAAGATGTCGGGACCTACAATGAGCAGTTCTTC. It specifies CASSQDVGTYNEQFF.

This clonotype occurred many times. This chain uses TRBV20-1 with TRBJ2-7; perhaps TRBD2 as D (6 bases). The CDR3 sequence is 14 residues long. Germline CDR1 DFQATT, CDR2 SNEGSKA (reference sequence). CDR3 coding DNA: TGCAGCTCAACCCGCTGGGACTTACAAAGGGAGCAGTACTTC. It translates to CSSTRWDLQREQYF.

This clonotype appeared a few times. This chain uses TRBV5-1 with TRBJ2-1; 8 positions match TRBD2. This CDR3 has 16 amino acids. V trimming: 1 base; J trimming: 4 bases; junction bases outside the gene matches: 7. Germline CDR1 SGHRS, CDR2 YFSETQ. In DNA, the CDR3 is TGCGCCAGCAGCTTGAAAAGCGGGAGTCTGTACAATGAGCAGTTCTTC. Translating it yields CASSLKSGSLYNEQFF.

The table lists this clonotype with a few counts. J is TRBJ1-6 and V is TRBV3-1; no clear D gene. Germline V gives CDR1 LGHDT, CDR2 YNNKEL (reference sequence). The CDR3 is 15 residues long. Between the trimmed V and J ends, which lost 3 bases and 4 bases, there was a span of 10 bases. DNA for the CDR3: TGTGCCAGCAGCCATGGGCAGCTTTATAATTCACCCCTCCACTTT. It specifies CASSHGQLYNSPLHF.

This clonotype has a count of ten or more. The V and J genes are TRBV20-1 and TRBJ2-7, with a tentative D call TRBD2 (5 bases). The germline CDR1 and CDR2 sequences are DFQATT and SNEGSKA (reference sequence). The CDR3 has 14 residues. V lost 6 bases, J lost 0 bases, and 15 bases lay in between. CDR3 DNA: TGCAGTGCCCCCCAAGCGGCGAGCTCCTACGAGCAGTACTTC. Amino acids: CSAPQAASSYEQYF.

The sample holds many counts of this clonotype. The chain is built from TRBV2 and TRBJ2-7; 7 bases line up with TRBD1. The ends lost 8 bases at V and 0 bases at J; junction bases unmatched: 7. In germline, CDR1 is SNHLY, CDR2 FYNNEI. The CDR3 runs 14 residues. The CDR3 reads CASVDRAGSYEQYF. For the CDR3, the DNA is TGTGCCAGCGTTGACAGGGCTGGCTCCTACGAGCAGTACTTC.

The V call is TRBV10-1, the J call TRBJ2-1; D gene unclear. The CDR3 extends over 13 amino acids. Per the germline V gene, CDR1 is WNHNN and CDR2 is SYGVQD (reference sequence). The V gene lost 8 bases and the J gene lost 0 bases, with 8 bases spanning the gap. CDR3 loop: CASGSGSYNEQFF. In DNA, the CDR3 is TGCGCCAGCGGCTCGGGCTCCTACAATGAGCAGTTCTTC.

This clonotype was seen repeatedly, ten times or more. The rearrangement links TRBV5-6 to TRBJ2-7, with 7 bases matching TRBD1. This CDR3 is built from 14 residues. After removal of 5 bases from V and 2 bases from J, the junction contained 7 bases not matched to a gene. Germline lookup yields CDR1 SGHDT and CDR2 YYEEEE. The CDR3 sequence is CASSTGVGAYEQYF. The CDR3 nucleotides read TGTGCCAGCAGTACAGGGGTGGGCGCCTACGAGCAGTACTTC.

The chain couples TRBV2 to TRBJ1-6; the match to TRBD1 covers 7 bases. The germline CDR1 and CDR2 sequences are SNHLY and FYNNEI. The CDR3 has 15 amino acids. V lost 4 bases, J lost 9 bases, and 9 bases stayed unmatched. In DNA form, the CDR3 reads TGTGCCAGCAGTGGTGTAAGACAGGGAACTTCACCCCTCCACTTT. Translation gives CASSGVRQGTSPLHF.

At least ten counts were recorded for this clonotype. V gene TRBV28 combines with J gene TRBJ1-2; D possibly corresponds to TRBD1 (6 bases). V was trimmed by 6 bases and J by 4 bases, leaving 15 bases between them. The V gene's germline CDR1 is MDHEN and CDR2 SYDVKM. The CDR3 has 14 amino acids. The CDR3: CASRPQGLSYGYTF. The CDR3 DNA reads TGTGCCAGCAGACCACAGGGTTTGAGCTATGGCTACACCTTC.

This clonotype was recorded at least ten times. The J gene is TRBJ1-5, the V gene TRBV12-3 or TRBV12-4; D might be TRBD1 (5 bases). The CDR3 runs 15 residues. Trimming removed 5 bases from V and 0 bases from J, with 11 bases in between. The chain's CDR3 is CASSPLTDSNQPQHF. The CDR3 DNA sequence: TGTGCCAGCAGTCCATTGACAGATAGCAATCAGCCCCAGCATTTT.

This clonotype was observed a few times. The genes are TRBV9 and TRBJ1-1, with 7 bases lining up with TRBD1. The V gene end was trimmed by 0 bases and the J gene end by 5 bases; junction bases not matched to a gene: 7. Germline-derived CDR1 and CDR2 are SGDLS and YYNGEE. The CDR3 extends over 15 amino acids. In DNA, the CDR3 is TGTGCCAGCAGCGTAGTCGGAGGGGGCTGGACTGAAGCTTTCTTT. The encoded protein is CASSVVGGGWTEAFF.

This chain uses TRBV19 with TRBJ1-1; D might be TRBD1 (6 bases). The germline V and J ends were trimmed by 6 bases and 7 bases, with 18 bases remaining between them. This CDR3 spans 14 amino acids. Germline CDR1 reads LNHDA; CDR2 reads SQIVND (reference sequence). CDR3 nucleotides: TGTGCCAGTAGGACGGCCGGACAGCCGGTTGAAGCTTTCTTT. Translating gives CASRTAGQPVEAFF. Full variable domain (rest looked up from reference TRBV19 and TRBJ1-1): DGGITQSPKYLFRKEGQNVTLSCEQNLNHDAMYWYRQDPGQGLRLIYYSQIVNDFQKGDIAEGYSVSREKKESFPLTVTSAQKNPTAFYLCASRTAGQPVEAFFGQGTRLTVV.

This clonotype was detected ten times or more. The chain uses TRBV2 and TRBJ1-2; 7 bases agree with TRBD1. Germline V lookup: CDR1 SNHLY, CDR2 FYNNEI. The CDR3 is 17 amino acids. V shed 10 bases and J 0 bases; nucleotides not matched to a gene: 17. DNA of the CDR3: TGTGCCACCCCGCTGGGACAGACGACGGGAGCTAACTATGGCTACACCTTC. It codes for CATPLGQTTGANYGYTF.

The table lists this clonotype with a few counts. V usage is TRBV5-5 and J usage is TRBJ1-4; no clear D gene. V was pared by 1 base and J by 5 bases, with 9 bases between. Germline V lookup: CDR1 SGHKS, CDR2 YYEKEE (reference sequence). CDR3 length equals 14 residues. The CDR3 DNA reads TGTGCCAGCAGCTTGTCGCTGCGGAATGAAAAACTGTTTTTT. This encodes CASSLSLRNEKLFF.

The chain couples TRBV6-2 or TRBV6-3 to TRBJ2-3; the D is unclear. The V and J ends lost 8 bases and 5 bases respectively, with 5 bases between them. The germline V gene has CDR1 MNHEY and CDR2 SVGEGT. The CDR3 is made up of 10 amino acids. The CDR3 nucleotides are TGTGCCAGCGAGATAGATACGCAGTATTTT. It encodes CASEIDTQYF.

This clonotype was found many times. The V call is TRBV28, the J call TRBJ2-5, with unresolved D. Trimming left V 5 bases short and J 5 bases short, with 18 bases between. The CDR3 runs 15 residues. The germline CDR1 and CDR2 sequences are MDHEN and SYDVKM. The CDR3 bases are TGTGCCAGCAGTGACCCTGACGGGCCTGTGGAGACCCAGTACTTC. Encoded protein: CASSDPDGPVETQYF.

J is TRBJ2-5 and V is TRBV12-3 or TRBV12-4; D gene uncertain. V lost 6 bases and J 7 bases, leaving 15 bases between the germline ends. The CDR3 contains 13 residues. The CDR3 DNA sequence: TGTGCCAGCAGCCCAAACAGCCACAGGACCCAGTACTTC. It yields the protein CASSPNSHRTQYF.

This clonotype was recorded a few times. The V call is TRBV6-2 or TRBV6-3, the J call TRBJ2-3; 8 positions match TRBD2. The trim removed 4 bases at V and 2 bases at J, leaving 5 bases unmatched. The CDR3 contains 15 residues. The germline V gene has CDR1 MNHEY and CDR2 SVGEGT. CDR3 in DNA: TGTGCCAGCAGTTTATCACTAGCGGACACAGATACGCAGTATTTT. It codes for CASSLSLADTDTQYF.

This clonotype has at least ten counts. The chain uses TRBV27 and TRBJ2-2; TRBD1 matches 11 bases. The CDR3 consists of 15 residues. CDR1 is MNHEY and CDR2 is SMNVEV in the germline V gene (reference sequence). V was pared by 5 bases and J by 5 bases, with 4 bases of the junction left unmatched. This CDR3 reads CASSVDRGLTGELFF. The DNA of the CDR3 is TGTGCCAGCAGTGTGGACAGGGGGCTTACCGGGGAGCTGTTTTTT.

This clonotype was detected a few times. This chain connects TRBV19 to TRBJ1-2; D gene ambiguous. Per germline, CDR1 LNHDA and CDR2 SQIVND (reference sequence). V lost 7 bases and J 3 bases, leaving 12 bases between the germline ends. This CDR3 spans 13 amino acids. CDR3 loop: CASTPTGDYGYTF. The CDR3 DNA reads TGTGCCAGTACCCCGACCGGGGACTATGGCTACACCTTC.

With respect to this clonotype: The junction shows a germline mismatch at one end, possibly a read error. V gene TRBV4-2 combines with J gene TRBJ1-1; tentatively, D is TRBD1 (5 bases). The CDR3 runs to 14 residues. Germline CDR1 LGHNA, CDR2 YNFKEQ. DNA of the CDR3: TGTGCCAGCAGCCAAGATTCTCGGGGGTTTGAAGATTTCTTT. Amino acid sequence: CASSQDSRGFEDFF.

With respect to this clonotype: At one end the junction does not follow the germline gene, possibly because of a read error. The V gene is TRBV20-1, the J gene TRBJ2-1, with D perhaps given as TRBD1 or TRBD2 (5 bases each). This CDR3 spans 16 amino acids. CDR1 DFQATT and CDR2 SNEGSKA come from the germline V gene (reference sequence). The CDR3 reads CSARGVPTSSYNEQFF. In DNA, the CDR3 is TGCAGTGCAAGAGGGGTCCCCACTAGCTCCTACAATGAGCAGTTCTTC.

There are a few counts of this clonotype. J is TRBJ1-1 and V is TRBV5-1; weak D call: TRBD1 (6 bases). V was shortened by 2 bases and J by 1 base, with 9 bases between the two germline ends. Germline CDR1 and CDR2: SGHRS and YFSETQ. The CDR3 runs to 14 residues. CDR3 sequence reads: CASSFNRANTEAFF. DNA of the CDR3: TGCGCCAGCAGCTTTAACAGGGCGAACACTGAAGCTTTCTTT.